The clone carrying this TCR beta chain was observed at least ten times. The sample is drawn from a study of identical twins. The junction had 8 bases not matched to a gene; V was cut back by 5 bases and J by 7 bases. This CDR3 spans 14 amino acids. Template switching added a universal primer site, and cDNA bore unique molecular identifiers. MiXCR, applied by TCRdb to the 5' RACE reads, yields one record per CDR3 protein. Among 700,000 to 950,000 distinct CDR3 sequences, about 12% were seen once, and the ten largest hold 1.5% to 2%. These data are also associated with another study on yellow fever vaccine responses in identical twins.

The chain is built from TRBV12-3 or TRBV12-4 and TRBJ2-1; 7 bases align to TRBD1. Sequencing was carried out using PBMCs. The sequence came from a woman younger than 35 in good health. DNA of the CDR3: TGTGCCAGCAGTCGACAGGGCTTGGGGAATGAGCAGTTCTTC. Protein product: CASSRQGLGNEQFF.